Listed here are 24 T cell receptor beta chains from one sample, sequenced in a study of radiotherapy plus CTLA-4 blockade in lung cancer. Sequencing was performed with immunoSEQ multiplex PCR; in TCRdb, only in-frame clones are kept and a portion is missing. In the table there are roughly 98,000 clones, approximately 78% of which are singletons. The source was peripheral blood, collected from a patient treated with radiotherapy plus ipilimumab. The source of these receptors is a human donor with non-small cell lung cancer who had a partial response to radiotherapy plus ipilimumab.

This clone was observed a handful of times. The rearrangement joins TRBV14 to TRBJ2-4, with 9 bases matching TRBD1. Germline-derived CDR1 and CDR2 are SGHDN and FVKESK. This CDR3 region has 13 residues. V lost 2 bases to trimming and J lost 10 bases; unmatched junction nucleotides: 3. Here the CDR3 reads CASSQTGGVIQYF. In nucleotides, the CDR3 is TGTGCCAGCAGCCAAACAGGGGGCGTGATTCAGTACTTC. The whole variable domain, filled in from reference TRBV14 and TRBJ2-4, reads EAGVTQFPSHSVIEKGQTVTLRCDPISGHDNLYWYRRVMGKEIKFLLHFVKESKQDESGMPNNRFLAERTGGTYSTLKVQPAELEDSGVYFCASSQTGGVIQYFGAGTRLSVL.

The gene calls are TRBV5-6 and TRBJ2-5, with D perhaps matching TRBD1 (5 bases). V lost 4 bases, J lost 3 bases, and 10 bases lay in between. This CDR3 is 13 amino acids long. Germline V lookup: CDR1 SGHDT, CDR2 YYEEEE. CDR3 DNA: TGTGCCAGCAGCCGACAGTGGGAAGAGACCCAGTACTTC. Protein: CASSRQWEETQYF. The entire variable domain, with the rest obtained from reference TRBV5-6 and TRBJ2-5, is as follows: DAGVTQSPTHLIKTRGQQVTLRCSPKSGHDTVSWYQQALGQGPQFIFQYYEEEERQRGNFPDRFSGHQFPNYSSELNVNALLLGDSALYLCASSRQWEETQYFGPGTRLLVL.

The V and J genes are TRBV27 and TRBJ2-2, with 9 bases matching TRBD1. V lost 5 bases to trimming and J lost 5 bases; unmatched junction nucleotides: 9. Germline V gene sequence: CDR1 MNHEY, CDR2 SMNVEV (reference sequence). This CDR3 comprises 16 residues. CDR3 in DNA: TGTGCCAGCAGTCCCATGCGGGGACAGGGTACCGGGGAGCTGTTTTTT. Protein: CASSPMRGQGTGELFF.

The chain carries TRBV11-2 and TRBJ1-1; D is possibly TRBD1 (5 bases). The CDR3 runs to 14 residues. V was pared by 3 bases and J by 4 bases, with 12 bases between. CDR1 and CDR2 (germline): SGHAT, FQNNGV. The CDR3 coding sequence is TGTGCCAGCAGCTTCCAGGGTATGGGCACTGAAGCTTTCTTT. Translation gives CASSFQGMGTEAFF.

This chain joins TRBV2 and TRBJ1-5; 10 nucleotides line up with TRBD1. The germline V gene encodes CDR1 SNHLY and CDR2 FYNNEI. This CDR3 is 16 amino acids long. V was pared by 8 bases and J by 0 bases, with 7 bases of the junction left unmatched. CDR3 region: CASSTTGGPSNQPQHF. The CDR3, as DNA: TGTGCCAGCTCGACGACAGGGGGCCCTAGCAATCAGCCCCAGCATTTT.

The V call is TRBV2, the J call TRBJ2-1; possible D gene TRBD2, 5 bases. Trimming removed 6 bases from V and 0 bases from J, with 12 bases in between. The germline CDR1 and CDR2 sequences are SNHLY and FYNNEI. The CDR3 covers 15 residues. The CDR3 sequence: CASRSGTSSYNEQFF. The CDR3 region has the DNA TGTGCCAGCAGATCAGGTACTAGCTCCTACAATGAGCAGTTCTTC.

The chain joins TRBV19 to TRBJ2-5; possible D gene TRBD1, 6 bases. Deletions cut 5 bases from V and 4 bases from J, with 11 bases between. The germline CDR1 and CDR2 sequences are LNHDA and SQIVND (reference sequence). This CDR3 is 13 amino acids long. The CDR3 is CASSPTGIETQYF. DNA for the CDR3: TGTGCCAGTAGTCCAACAGGGATAGAGACCCAGTACTTC. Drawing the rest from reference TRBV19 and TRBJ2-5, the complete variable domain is DGGITQSPKYLFRKEGQNVTLSCEQNLNHDAMYWYRQDPGQGLRLIYYSQIVNDFQKGDIAEGYSVSREKKESFPLTVTSAQKNPTAFYLCASSPTGIETQYFGPGTRLLVL.

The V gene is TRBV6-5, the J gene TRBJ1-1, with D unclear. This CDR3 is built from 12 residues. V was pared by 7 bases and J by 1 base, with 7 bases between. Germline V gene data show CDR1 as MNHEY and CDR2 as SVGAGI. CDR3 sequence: CASTPGNTEAFF. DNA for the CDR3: TGTGCCAGCACGCCGGGGAACACTGAAGCTTTCTTT.

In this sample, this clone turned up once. The CDR3, as DNA: TGCAGCACCCCGAAGGAGCGGACGTTCTACAATGAGCAGTTCTTC. Protein sequence: CSTPKERTFYNEQFF. The rearrangement links TRBV29-1 to TRBJ2-1; TRBD2 is a possible D gene (5 bases). Per germline, CDR1 SQVTM and CDR2 ANQGSEA. This CDR3 region has 15 residues. V lost 8 bases, J lost 3 bases, and 20 bases lay in between.

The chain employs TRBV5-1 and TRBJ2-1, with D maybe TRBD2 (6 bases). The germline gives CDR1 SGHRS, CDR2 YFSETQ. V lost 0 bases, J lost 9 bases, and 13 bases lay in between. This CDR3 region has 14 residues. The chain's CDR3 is CASSLAAREVEQFF. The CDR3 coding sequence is TGCGCCAGCAGCTTGGCGGCTAGGGAGGTTGAGCAGTTCTTC. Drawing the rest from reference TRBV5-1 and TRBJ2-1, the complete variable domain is KAGVTQTPRYLIKTRGQQVTLSCSPISGHRSVSWYQQTPGQGLQFLFEYFSETQRNKGNFPGRFSGRQFSNSRSEMNVSTLELGDSALYLCASSLAAREVEQFFGPGTRLTVL.

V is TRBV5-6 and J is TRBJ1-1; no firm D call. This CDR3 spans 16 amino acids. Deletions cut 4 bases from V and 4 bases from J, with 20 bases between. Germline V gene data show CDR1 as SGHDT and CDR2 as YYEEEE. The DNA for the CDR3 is TGTGCCAGCAGCCCCAGTGACCTCTGGCGGGGCACTGAAGCTTTCTTT. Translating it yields CASSPSDLWRGTEAFF.

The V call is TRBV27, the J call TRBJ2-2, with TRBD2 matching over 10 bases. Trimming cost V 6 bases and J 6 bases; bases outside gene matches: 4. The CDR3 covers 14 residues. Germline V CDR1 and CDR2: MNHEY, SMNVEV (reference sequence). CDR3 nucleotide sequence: TGTGCCAGCAGCAGGACTAGCGGTCCCGGGGAGCTGTTTTTT. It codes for CASSRTSGPGELFF.

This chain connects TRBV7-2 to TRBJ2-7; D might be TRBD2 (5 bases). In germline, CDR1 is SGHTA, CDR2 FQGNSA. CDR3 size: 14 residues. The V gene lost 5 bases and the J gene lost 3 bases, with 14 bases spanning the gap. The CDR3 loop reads CASSVRTRDYEQYF. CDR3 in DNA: TGTGCCAGCAGCGTACGGACGAGGGACTACGAGCAGTACTTC.

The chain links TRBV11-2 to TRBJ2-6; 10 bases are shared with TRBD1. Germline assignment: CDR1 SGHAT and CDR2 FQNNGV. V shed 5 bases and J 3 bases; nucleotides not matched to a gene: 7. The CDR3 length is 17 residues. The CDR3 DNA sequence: TGTGCCAGCAGCGCCCGACAGGGGGCGGTTGGGGCCAACGTCCTGACTTTC. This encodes CASSARQGAVGANVLTF.

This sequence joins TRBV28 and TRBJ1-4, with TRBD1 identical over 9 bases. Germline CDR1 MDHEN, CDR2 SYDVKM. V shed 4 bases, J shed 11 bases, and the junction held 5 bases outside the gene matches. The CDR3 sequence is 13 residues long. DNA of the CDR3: TGTGCCAGCAGTTCTCCGGGACAGGGTAAACTGTTTTTT. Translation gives CASSSPGQGKLFF.

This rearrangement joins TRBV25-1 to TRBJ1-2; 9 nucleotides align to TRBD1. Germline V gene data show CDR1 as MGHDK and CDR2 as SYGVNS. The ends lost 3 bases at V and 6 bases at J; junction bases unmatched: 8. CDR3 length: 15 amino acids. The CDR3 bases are TGTGCCAGCAGTGACCCTAGGACAGGGGAGAATGGCTACACCTTC. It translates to CASSDPRTGENGYTF.

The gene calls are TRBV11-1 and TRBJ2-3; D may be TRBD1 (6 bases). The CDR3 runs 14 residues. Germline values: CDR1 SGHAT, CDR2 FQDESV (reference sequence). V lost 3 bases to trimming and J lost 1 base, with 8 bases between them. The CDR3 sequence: CASSLPGGTDTQYF. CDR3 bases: TGTGCCAGCAGCTTGCCAGGGGGCACAGATACGCAGTATTTT.

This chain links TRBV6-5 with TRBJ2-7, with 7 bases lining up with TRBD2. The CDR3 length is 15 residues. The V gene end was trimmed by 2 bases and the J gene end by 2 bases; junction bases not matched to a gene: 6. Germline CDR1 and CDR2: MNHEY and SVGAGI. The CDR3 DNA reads TGTGCCAGCAGTTACGGGGGACTACCGACCTACGAGCAGTACTTC. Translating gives CASSYGGLPTYEQYF.

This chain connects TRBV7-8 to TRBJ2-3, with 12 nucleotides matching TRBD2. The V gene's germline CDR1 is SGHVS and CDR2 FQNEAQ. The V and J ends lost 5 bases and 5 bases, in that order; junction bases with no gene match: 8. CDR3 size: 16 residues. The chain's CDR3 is CASSTRLAGVKDTQYF. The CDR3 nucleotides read TGTGCCAGCAGCACCAGACTAGCGGGAGTAAAAGATACGCAGTATTTT.

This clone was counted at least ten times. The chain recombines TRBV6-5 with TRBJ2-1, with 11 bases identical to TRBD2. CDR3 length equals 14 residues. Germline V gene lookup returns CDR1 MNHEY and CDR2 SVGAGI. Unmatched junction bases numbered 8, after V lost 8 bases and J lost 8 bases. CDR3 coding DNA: TGTGCCAGCCACGCTAGCGGGAGGAGGGATGAGCAGTTCTTC. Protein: CASHASGRRDEQFF.

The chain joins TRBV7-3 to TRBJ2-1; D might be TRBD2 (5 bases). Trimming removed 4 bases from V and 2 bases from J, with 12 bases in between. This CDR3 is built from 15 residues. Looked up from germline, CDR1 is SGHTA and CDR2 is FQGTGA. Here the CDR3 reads CASSSRLAAYNEQFF. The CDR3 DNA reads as TGTGCCAGCAGCTCCAGGCTAGCAGCCTACAATGAGCAGTTCTTC. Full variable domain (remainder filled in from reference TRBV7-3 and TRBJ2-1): GAGVSQTPSNKVTEKGKYVELRCDPISGHTALYWYRQSLGQGPEFLIYFQGTGAADDSGLPNDRFFAVRPEGSVSTLKIQRTERGDSAVYLCASSSRLAAYNEQFFGPGTRLTVL.

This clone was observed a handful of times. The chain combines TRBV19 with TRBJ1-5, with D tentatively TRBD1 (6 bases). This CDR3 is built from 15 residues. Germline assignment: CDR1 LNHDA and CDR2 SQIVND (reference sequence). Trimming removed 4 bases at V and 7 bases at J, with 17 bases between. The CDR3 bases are TGTGCCAGTAGTACACCACGGACAGTAAGCCAGCCCCAGCATTTT. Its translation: CASSTPRTVSQPQHF.

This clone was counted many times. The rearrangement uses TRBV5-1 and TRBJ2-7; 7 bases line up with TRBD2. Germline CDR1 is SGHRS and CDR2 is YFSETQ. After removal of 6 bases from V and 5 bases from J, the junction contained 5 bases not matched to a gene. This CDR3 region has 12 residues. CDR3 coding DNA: TGCGCCAGCACGGAGCGGGACGACGAGCAGTACTTC. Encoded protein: CASTERDDEQYF. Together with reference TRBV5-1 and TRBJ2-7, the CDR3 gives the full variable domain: KAGVTQTPRYLIKTRGQQVTLSCSPISGHRSVSWYQQTPGQGLQFLFEYFSETQRNKGNFPGRFSGRQFSNSRSEMNVSTLELGDSALYLCASTERDDEQYFGPGTRLTVT.

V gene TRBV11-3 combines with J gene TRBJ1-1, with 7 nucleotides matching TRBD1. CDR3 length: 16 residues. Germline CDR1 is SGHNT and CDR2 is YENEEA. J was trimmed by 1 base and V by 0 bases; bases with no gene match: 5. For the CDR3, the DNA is TGTGCCAGCAGCTTAGAATGGGGACAGAAGAACACTGAAGCTTTCTTT. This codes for CASSLEWGQKNTEAFF.